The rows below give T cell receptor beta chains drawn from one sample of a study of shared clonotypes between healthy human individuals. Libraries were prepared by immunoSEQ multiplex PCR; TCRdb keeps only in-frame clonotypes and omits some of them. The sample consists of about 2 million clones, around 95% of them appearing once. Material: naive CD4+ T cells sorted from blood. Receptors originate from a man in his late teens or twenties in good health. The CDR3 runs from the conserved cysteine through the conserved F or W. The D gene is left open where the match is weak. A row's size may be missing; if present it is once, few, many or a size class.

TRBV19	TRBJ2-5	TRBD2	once	TGTGCCAGTAGTTCCCTAGCGGGGGTGAAGACCCAGTACTTC	CASSSLAGVKTQYF
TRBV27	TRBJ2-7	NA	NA	TGTGCCAGCAAGCTAGCAGGCCTCGAGGGAGCCTACGAGCAGTACTTC	CASKLAGLEGAYEQYF
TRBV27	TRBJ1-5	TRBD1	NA	TGTGCCAGCAGTTTGACAGGGAGTAACCAGCCCCAGCATTTT	CASSLTGSNQPQHF
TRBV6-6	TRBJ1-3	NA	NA	TGTGCCACAAGAACGGGGTCTAGCTCTGGAAACACCATATATTTT	CATRTGSSSGNTIYF
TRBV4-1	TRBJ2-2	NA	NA	TGCGCCAGCAGCCGAACAGGTACGAACACCGGGGAGCTGTTTTTT	CASSRTGTNTGELFF
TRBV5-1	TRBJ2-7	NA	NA	TGCGCCCGCGCTGTCTACGAGCAGTACTTC	CARAVYEQYF
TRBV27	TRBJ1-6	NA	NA	TGTGCCAGCACCCACCGGGCAGGGATCAATAATTCACCCCTCCACTTT	CASTHRAGINNSPLHF
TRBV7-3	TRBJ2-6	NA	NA	TGTGCCAGCAGCGTTTACAGCTCTGGGGCCAACGTCCTGACTTTC	CASSVYSSGANVLTF
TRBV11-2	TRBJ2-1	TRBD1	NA	TGTGCCAGCAGCGCCGGGACAGCCTACAATGAGCAGTTCTTC	CASSAGTAYNEQFF
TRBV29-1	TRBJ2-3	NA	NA	TGCAGCGTTGTTGTTGGGAATACGCAGTATTTT	CSVVVGNTQYF
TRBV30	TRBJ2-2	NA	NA	TGTGCCTGGAGTGTAGGAGGGGACGGGGAGCTGTTTTTT	CAWSVGGDGELFF
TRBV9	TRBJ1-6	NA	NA	TGTGCCAGCAGTCTAGCGGGGGGGAATTCACCCCTCCACTTT	CASSLAGGNSPLHF